These 21 T cell receptor beta chains share one sample of origin, sequenced in a study of CD8 T cells in Susac syndrome. With random hexamers, roughly 0.5 to 1 ug RNA was reverse transcribed. TCRdb ran MiXCR on the immunoSEQ multiplex PCR reads and lists one entry per CDR3 protein. This table has about 130,000 distinct CDR3 sequences, 90% to 95% appearing once. Sequencing was done on a sample of CD4+ T cells from PBMCs. These receptors were collected from a human donor in good health.

The genes are TRBV3-1 and TRBJ2-1; D unresolved. CDR1 is LGHDT and CDR2 is YNNKEL in the germline V gene (reference sequence). CDR3 length: 12 amino acids. Trimming took 4 bases from V and 9 from J, leaving 10 bases between them. The CDR3 nucleotides read TGTGCCAGCAGCCGCCTGGGGTTTGAGCAGTTCTTC. Translated, it gives CASSRLGFEQFF.

The rearrangement links TRBV28 to TRBJ2-2; 14 bases fit TRBD2. Per germline, CDR1 MDHEN and CDR2 SYDVKM. The CDR3 runs 15 residues. V trimming: 6 bases; J trimming: 6 bases; junction bases outside the gene matches: 3. The CDR3 loop is CASRLGLAGAGELFF. The CDR3 region has the DNA TGTGCCAGCAGATTGGGACTAGCGGGAGCCGGGGAGCTGTTTTTT.

CDR3 sequence (DNA): TGTGCCAGCTCATCGACTAGCGGGGACCTCTACGAGCAGTACTTC. It is translated as CASSSTSGDLYEQYF. The rearrangement joins TRBV18 to TRBJ2-7, with 11 bases that match TRBD2. J lost 3 bases, V lost 5 bases, and 6 bases had no gene match. The CDR3 loop spans 15 amino acids. Germline CDR1 reads KGHSH; CDR2 reads LQKENI. Combining the CDR3 with reference TRBV18 and TRBJ2-7 gives the whole variable domain NAGVMQNPRHLVRRRGQEARLRCSPMKGHSHVYWYRQLPEEGLKFMVYLQKENIIDESGMPKERFSAEFPKEGPSILRIQQVVRGDSAAYFCASSSTSGDLYEQYFGPGTRLTVT.

The genes are TRBV7-9 and TRBJ1-4; TRBD1 matches 7 bases. The CDR3 length is 15 residues. Trimming took 5 bases from V and 7 from J; bases not matched to a gene: 10. Germline V CDR1 and CDR2: SEHNR, FQNEAQ (reference sequence). The CDR3 coding sequence is TGTGCCAGCAGCCCAATAGGAGGGGGCGGTGAAAAACTGTTTTTT. As protein: CASSPIGGGGEKLFF.

The CDR3 here is CASSPGRTVLSEQYF. In nucleotides, the CDR3 is TGTGCCAGCAGCCCAGGCAGGACAGTCCTGAGCGAGCAGTACTTC. The gene calls are TRBV7-2 and TRBJ2-7; TRBD1 is a possible D gene (6 bases). V was clipped by 5 bases and J by 6 bases, with 20 bases between them. CDR3 length: 15 amino acids. Per germline, CDR1 SGHTA and CDR2 FQGNSA.

V is TRBV5-1 and J is TRBJ2-2, with TRBD2 matching over 9 bases. The CDR3 consists of 16 residues. Germline lookup yields CDR1 SGHRS and CDR2 YFSETQ. V shed 3 bases, J shed 6 bases, and the junction held 9 bases outside the gene matches. For the CDR3, the DNA is TGCGCCAGCAGCTCGCAGACTAGCGGATCCCCCGGGGAGCTGTTTTTT. It encodes CASSSQTSGSPGELFF.

The rearrangement links TRBV2 to TRBJ2-3; tentative D call: TRBD1 (5 bases). CDR1 is SNHLY and CDR2 is FYNNEI in the germline V gene. This CDR3 is 13 amino acids long. Trimming stripped 5 bases from V and 6 bases from J, with 12 bases between. CDR3 bases: TGTGCCAGCAGTCGCAGGGAAGTTGATACGCAGTATTTT. Its protein is CASSRREVDTQYF.

The chain employs TRBV24-1 and TRBJ2-2; TRBD1 agrees at 7 bases. Trimming took 3 bases from V and 4 from J; bases not matched to a gene: 7. Germline V gene data show CDR1 as KGHDR and CDR2 as SFDVKD. The CDR3 is 16 amino acids. CDR3 loop: CATSDVDRSPTGELFF. The CDR3, as DNA: TGTGCCACCAGTGATGTGGACAGGAGCCCCACCGGGGAGCTGTTTTTT.

The gene calls are TRBV6-5 and TRBJ2-1; 8 nucleotides line up with TRBD2. CDR1 and CDR2 from the germline V gene are MNHEY and SVGAGI. Trimming cost V 8 bases and J 3 bases; bases outside gene matches: 9. The CDR3 has 15 residues. CDR3 region: CASGRLAGGYNEQFF. DNA of the CDR3: TGTGCCAGCGGACGGCTGGCGGGGGGCTACAATGAGCAGTTCTTC.

V is TRBV29-1 and J is TRBJ1-2; 7 bases are shared with TRBD1. J gave up 7 bases and V 2 bases, and 16 bases lay outside the gene matches. The CDR3 length is 16 residues. Looked up from germline, CDR1 is SQVTM and CDR2 is ANQGSEA. CDR3 in DNA: TGCAGCGTTGAACCCCGACAGGGCGGCGGAGGACTTGGCTACACCTTC. Residues: CSVEPRQGGGGLGYTF.

Only a few counts were recorded for this clonotype. The chain joins TRBV5-1 to TRBJ2-7; the match to TRBD1 covers 9 bases. This CDR3 is built from 14 residues. Trimming removed 4 bases from V and 3 bases from J; junction bases left unmatched: 5. The germline V gene has CDR1 SGHRS and CDR2 YFSETQ. The CDR3 DNA reads TGCGCCAGCAGCCCCGGGACAGGGAACTACGAGCAGTACTTC. Translated: CASSPGTGNYEQYF.

Only one count was recorded for this clonotype. The DNA for the CDR3 is TGTGCCAGCAAAAGGGGATACGAGCAGTACTTC. Translation: CASKRGYEQYF. V usage is TRBV28 and J usage is TRBJ2-7; possible D gene TRBD1, 5 bases. Germline V lookup: CDR1 MDHEN, CDR2 SYDVKM. The CDR3 spans 11 residues. Trimming cost V 7 bases and J 4 bases, with 8 bases left between them.

The J gene is TRBJ2-5, the V gene TRBV6-1; D not resolved. This CDR3 spans 14 amino acids. Trimming left V 8 bases short and J 7 bases short, with 20 bases between. Per germline, CDR1 MNHNS and CDR2 SASEGT. The CDR3 DNA reads as TGTGCCAGCCAAGAGCCCAGTGTTTCAGGGACCCAGTACTTC. Amino acids: CASQEPSVSGTQYF.

V and J are TRBV4-1 and TRBJ2-7; TRBD1 agrees at 9 bases. Germline V gene lookup returns CDR1 MGHRA and CDR2 YSYEKL. The CDR3 runs 15 residues. V was clipped by 1 base and J by 5 bases; unmatched bases: 6. Here the CDR3 reads CASSQATGGWNEQYF. CDR3 in DNA: TGCGCCAGCAGCCAAGCTACAGGGGGCTGGAACGAGCAGTACTTC.

J is TRBJ1-1 and V is TRBV2; 8 bases are a match to TRBD1. Looked up from germline, CDR1 is SNHLY and CDR2 is FYNNEI. The CDR3 is 14 residues long. V trimming: 5 bases; J trimming: 4 bases; junction bases outside the gene matches: 6. The CDR3 nucleotides are TGTGCCAGCAGTACCTACACAGGGGGCACTGAAGCTTTCTTT. Translation: CASSTYTGGTEAFF.

The V gene is TRBV2, the J gene TRBJ2-5, with D perhaps given as TRBD1 or TRBD2 (5 bases each). Looked up from germline, CDR1 is SNHLY and CDR2 is FYNNEI. CDR3 length: 16 amino acids. Trimming took off 1 base at V and 4 bases at J, with 16 bases between the two ends. The CDR3 DNA reads as TGTGCCAGCAGTGAAGGGGGGAGCAGCATGGGAGAGACCCAGTACTTC. Protein sequence: CASSEGGSSMGETQYF.

This chain links TRBV7-9 with TRBJ1-4; weak D call: TRBD1 (5 bases). Trimming pared 3 bases from V and 5 bases from J, leaving 13 bases between. The CDR3 runs to 15 residues. Per germline, CDR1 SEHNR and CDR2 FQNEAQ (reference sequence). The chain's CDR3 is CASSFRQGSNEKLFF. DNA of the CDR3: TGTGCCAGCAGCTTTCGGCAGGGAAGCAATGAAAAACTGTTTTTT. Combining the CDR3 with reference TRBV7-9 and TRBJ1-4 gives the whole variable domain DTGVSQNPRHKITKRGQNVTFRCDPISEHNRLYWYRQTLGQGPEFLTYFQNEAQLEKSRLLSDRFSAERPKGSFSTLEIQRTEQGDSAMYLCASSFRQGSNEKLFFGSGTQLSVL.

The gene calls are TRBV5-4 and TRBJ1-2; tentatively, D is TRBD1 (6 bases). CDR1 is SGHNT, CDR2 YYREEE, per germline (reference sequence). The CDR3 runs to 15 residues. The V end was cut by 3 bases, the J end by 6 bases, with 18 bases between. CDR3 in DNA: TGTGCCAGCAGCTCGGCCTCAGGGGTTCTGGATGGCTACACCTTC. Translation gives CASSSASGVLDGYTF.

This chain uses TRBV29-1 with TRBJ2-1; possible D gene TRBD2, 7 bases. The CDR3 extends over 15 amino acids. V was shortened by 7 bases and J by 2 bases, with 18 bases between the two germline ends. Germline V lookup: CDR1 SQVTM, CDR2 ANQGSEA. This CDR3 reads CSGEGGPGTYNEQFF. CDR3 DNA: TGCAGCGGTGAGGGGGGGCCAGGGACCTACAATGAGCAGTTCTTC.

This chain connects TRBV5-4 to TRBJ2-7; D ambiguous. The CDR3 is 13 amino acids. The germline CDR1 and CDR2 sequences are SGHNT and YYREEE (reference sequence). V was cut by 1 base and J by 6 bases, with 11 bases left in between. The DNA for the CDR3 is TGTGCCAGCAGCTTGAGGACCGCGGTCGAGCAGTACTTC. Translation: CASSLRTAVEQYF.

V and J are TRBV5-1 and TRBJ2-3; D perhaps matches TRBD1 (5 bases). This CDR3 is 13 amino acids long. V lost 4 bases to trimming and J lost 6 bases, with 12 bases between them. Germline CDR1 SGHRS, CDR2 YFSETQ. The CDR3, as DNA: TGCGCCAGCAGCCTACAGGAGAGGGATACGCAGTATTTT. It encodes CASSLQERDTQYF. The entire variable domain, with the rest obtained from reference TRBV5-1 and TRBJ2-3, is as follows: KAGVTQTPRYLIKTRGQQVTLSCSPISGHRSVSWYQQTPGQGLQFLFEYFSETQRNKGNFPGRFSGRQFSNSRSEMNVSTLELGDSALYLCASSLQERDTQYFGPGTRLTVL.